The 17 T cell receptor beta chains below come from one sample, sequenced in a study of Ad26.COV2.S vaccination and SARS-CoV-2 variants. Clones were read by immunoSEQ multiplex PCR, and TCRdb kept only the in-frame ones, dropping some. The table lists hundreds of thousands of clones, about 89% of them singletons, with about 1.5% in the top ten. The treatment is: roughly 19 received Ad26.COV2.S at low or high dose, single or two shots; roughly 5 received placebo; per-sample allocation not given. At day 63 after the first vaccine or placebo injection, samples were drawn. Source: peripheral blood, taken in a trial of Ad26.COV2.S vaccine versus placebo. Source of these receptors: a person aged 18 to 59 who received the Ad26.COV2.S COVID-19 vaccine or a placebo.

For the CDR3, the DNA is TGTGCCAGCAGTTTGTCCAGGAACACTGAAGCTTTCTTT. Amino acid sequence: CASSLSRNTEAFF. The chain combines TRBV12-3 or TRBV12-4 with TRBJ1-1; D is undetermined. This CDR3 spans 13 amino acids. The germline V and J ends were trimmed by 3 bases and 1 base, with 6 bases remaining between them.

The V and J genes are TRBV9 and TRBJ2-3; a possible D gene is TRBD2 (7 bases). Looked up from germline, CDR1 is SGDLS and CDR2 is YYNGEE. The V gene lost 3 bases and the J gene lost 4 bases, with 18 bases spanning the gap. CDR3 length: 16 amino acids. The chain's CDR3 is CASSEAPGGGPDTQYF. The DNA for the CDR3 is TGTGCCAGCAGCGAGGCCCCTGGGGGGGGCCCAGATACGCAGTATTTT.

V usage is TRBV19 and J usage is TRBJ2-1, with 13 bases identical to TRBD2. The J segment lost 7 bases and the V segment lost 3 bases, leaving 9 bases of the junction unmatched. Germline CDR1 LNHDA, CDR2 SQIVND (reference sequence). The CDR3 extends over 17 amino acids. CDR3 sequence reads: CASSMNIGTSGTNEQFF. In DNA, the CDR3 is TGTGCCAGTAGTATGAATATAGGGACTAGCGGGACAAATGAGCAGTTCTTC.

J is TRBJ2-1 and V is TRBV11-3, with D uncertain. The CDR3 spans 14 residues. V lost 8 bases, J lost 0 bases, and 11 bases lay in between. From germline, CDR1 is SGHNT and CDR2 YENEEA. In nucleotides, the CDR3 is TGTGCCAGCTCCGGCGGTAGCTCCTACAATGAGCAGTTCTTC. Its translation: CASSGGSSYNEQFF.

V is TRBV2 and J is TRBJ1-2; D is undetermined. Per germline, CDR1 SNHLY and CDR2 FYNNEI. V was pared by 6 bases and J by 6 bases, with 14 bases between. The CDR3 is 13 amino acids. The CDR3 DNA follows: TGTGCCAGCAGATCAGCCACGGGCAATGGCTACACCTTC. Protein: CASRSATGNGYTF.

This clone was recorded a few times. The J gene is TRBJ2-3, the V gene TRBV7-9; 7 nucleotides align to TRBD2. This CDR3 is 14 amino acids long. Germline V gene lookup returns CDR1 SEHNR and CDR2 FQNEAQ (reference sequence). V lost 9 bases and J lost 0; bases outside the gene matches: 6. The chain's CDR3 is CARSSGSSTDTQYF. The CDR3 DNA follows: TGTGCCAGAAGTAGCGGGTCTAGCACAGATACGCAGTATTTT. Combining the CDR3 with reference TRBV7-9 and TRBJ2-3 gives the whole variable domain DTGVSQNPRHKITKRGQNVTFRCDPISEHNRLYWYRQTLGQGPEFLTYFQNEAQLEKSRLLSDRFSAERPKGSFSTLEIQRTEQGDSAMYLCARSSGSSTDTQYFGPGTRLTVL.

The V call is TRBV29-1, the J call TRBJ1-2; D call uncertain. V dropped 0 bases and J dropped 2 bases, with 10 bases sitting between them. Germline CDR1 is SQVTM and CDR2 is ANQGSEA. This CDR3 region has 14 residues. This chain's CDR3 is CSVEDLARNYGYTF. The CDR3 DNA reads as TGCAGCGTTGAAGATCTGGCCAGAAACTATGGCTACACCTTC.

The J gene is TRBJ1-2, the V gene TRBV19, with D unclear. CDR1 is LNHDA, CDR2 SQIVND, per germline (reference sequence). The CDR3 sequence is 13 residues long. The ends were cut back, 1 base at V and 8 bases at J, with 11 bases in the middle. CDR3 DNA: TGTGCCAGTAGTATAGCGGGGATCGGCGGCTACACCTTC. It translates to CASSIAGIGGYTF.

In regard to this clone: Other DNA variants within this sample encode the same CDR3. V is TRBV13 and J is TRBJ2-5, with 7 bases identical to TRBD1. Germline CDR1 is PRHDT and CDR2 is FYEKMQ (reference sequence). The CDR3 consists of 13 residues. The junction had 1 base not matched to a gene; V was cut back by 4 bases and J by 2 bases. CDR3 bases: TGTGCCAGCAGCTCGGGACAGCAAGAGACCCAGTACTTC. As protein: CASSSGQQETQYF.

V is TRBV10-2 and J is TRBJ2-5; TRBD2 matches at 14 bases. V lost 0 bases and J lost 5; bases outside the gene matches: 5. The CDR3 length is 17 residues. The germline CDR1 and CDR2 sequences are WSHSY and SAAADI. CDR3 residues: CASSESVTSGRGETQYF. CDR3 bases: TGCGCCAGCAGTGAGTCGGTGACTAGCGGGAGGGGGGAGACCCAGTACTTC.

The rearrangement uses TRBV19 and TRBJ2-1, with TRBD2 as a possible D gene (6 bases). From germline, CDR1 is LNHDA and CDR2 SQIVND (reference sequence). The CDR3 is made up of 16 amino acids. V was pared by 6 bases and J by 4 bases, with 19 bases between. CDR3 residues: CASRRLGQALYNEQFF. CDR3 nucleotides: TGTGCCAGTAGAAGACTAGGCCAAGCGCTATACAATGAGCAGTTCTTC.

This clone appeared once. The CDR3 loop is CASSQGGSQGGTNTGELFF. The CDR3 nucleotides read TGCGCCAGCAGCCAAGGAGGTAGCCAGGGGGGCACGAACACCGGGGAGCTGTTTTTT. The chain employs TRBV4-1 and TRBJ2-2, with D perhaps TRBD1 (7 bases). The CDR3 runs to 19 residues. CDR1 is MGHRA, CDR2 YSYEKL, per germline. V lost 1 base and J 0 bases, leaving 18 bases between the germline ends.

Written as DNA, the CDR3 is TGTGCCAGCAGCTCGCCAAGGAGGGGCCACTACGAGCAGTACTTC. Protein sequence: CASSSPRRGHYEQYF. The V and J genes are TRBV27 and TRBJ2-7, with D perhaps TRBD2 (6 bases). With 6 bases removed from V and 3 bases from J, the gap between germline ends came to 18 bases. This CDR3 comprises 15 residues. Germline V CDR1 and CDR2: MNHEY, SMNVEV (reference sequence).

The CDR3 DNA is TGTGCCAGCACCCGCGGGGGGGCCTACAATGAGCAGTTCTTC. It codes for CASTRGGAYNEQFF. The V and J genes are TRBV7-2 and TRBJ2-1; 9 nucleotides match TRBD2. The V gene's germline CDR1 is SGHTA and CDR2 FQGNSA. The CDR3 has 14 amino acids. After removal of 7 bases from V and 2 bases from J, the junction contained 3 bases not matched to a gene.

The CDR3 reads CASSDAPERETQYF. The CDR3, as DNA: TGTGCCAGCAGTGATGCCCCTGAGCGGGAGACCCAGTACTTC. The chain is built from TRBV25-1 and TRBJ2-5; D might be TRBD2 (5 bases). V was pared by 3 bases and J by 5 bases, with 13 bases between. Per the germline V gene, CDR1 is MGHDK and CDR2 is SYGVNS. The CDR3 loop spans 14 amino acids.

The chain is built from TRBV7-3 and TRBJ1-6; D unresolved. The CDR3 is 15 residues long. The germline V gene has CDR1 SGHTA and CDR2 FQGTGA. The V gene lost 2 bases and the J gene lost 6 bases, with 11 bases spanning the gap. CDR3 sequence reads: CASSLWASGNSPLHF. The DNA for the CDR3 is TGTGCCAGCAGCTTATGGGCCTCGGGTAATTCACCCCTCCACTTT.

The count of this clone is one. V and J are TRBV19 and TRBJ2-5; D possibly matches TRBD1 or TRBD2 (5 bases each). This CDR3 comprises 13 residues. The germline gives CDR1 LNHDA, CDR2 SQIVND (reference sequence). Between the trimmed V and J ends, which lost 7 bases and 3 bases, there was a span of 12 bases. CDR3 sequence: CASTLRGEETQYF. The CDR3 bases are TGTGCCAGTACCCTAAGAGGGGAAGAGACCCAGTACTTC.